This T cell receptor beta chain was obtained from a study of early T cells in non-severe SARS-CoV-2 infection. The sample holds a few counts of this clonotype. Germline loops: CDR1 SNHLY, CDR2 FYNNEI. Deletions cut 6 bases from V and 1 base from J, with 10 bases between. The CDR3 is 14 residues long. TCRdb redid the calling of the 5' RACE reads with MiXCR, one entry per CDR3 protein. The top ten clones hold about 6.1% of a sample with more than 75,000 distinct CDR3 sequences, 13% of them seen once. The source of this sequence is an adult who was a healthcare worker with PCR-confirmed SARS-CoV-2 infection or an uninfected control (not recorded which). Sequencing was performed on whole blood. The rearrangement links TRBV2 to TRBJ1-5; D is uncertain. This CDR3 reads CASRTDRSNQPQHF. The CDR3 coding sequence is TGTGCCAGCAGGACCGACCGAAGCAATCAGCCCCAGCATTTT.